Here is one TCR beta chain with its context. Sequenced by immunoSEQ multiplex PCR; TCRdb stores in-frame clones only, minus some. Among fewer than 80,000 clones listed, 75% to 85% were seen once. The sample originates from a study of OX40 agonist ivuxolimab in advanced cancers. The CDR3 loop spans 15 amino acids. J gave up 1 base and V 5 bases, and 5 bases lay outside the gene matches. Germline CDR1 reads MGHDK; CDR2 reads SYGVNS. V usage is TRBV25-1 and J usage is TRBJ2-1, with TRBD2 identical over 7 bases. The specimen was CD4+ or CD8+ T cells sorted from blood, collected in a trial of the OX40 agonist ivuxolimab. The TCR sequence derives from an adult with an advanced solid tumor such as melanoma, head and neck, liver or kidney cancer. The CDR3: CASSPWGGSYNEQFF. The DNA for the CDR3 is TGTGCCAGCAGTCCTTGGGGGGGGTCCTACAATGAGCAGTTCTTC.